These 8 T cell receptor beta chains were sequenced from one sample in a study of preoperative IRX-2 immunotherapy in early breast cancer. Using immunoSEQ multiplex PCR, the repertoire was profiled, and TCRdb retains in-frame clones only, with some absent. The table records 24,000 or so clones, about four fifths of them present only once. Described treatment: preoperative locoregional IRX-2 cytokine immunotherapy. This specimen consisted of lymph node tissue, obtained before IRX-2 immunotherapy. Every receptor here comes from a human donor with breast cancer.

The chain employs TRBV29-1 and TRBJ2-3; D remains ambiguous. V dropped 2 bases and J dropped 2 bases, with 8 bases sitting between them. Germline V gene sequence: CDR1 SQVTM, CDR2 ANQGSEA. The CDR3 sequence is 13 residues long. CDR3 in DNA: TGCAGCGTTGAATCTCTTCTCACAGATACGCAGTATTTT. Amino acids: CSVESLLTDTQYF.

This rearrangement joins TRBV5-1 to TRBJ1-1; maybe TRBD1 (6 bases). The germline CDR1 and CDR2 sequences are SGHRS and YFSETQ. Trimming pared 5 bases from V and 0 bases from J, leaving 11 bases between. This CDR3 has 14 residues. The CDR3 DNA reads as TGCGCCAGCAGGGTCAGGGGAATGAACACTGAAGCTTTCTTT. It specifies CASRVRGMNTEAFF.

This sequence joins TRBV14 and TRBJ1-2; maybe TRBD1 (5 bases). The CDR3 is 14 residues long. Germline CDR1 and CDR2: SGHDN and FVKESK. The ends were cut back, 1 base at V and 8 bases at J, with 14 bases in the middle. This CDR3 reads CASSQAQGRRGYTF. Written as DNA, the CDR3 is TGTGCCAGCAGCCAAGCGCAGGGAAGGCGAGGCTACACCTTC.

J is TRBJ2-7 and V is TRBV15, with a possible D match to TRBD2 (6 bases). V lost 0 bases to trimming and J lost 1 base, with 10 bases between them. Germline values: CDR1 LNHNV, CDR2 YYDKDF (reference sequence). This CDR3 is built from 15 residues. CDR3 bases: TGTGCCACCAGCAGAGAAAGTAGCGGATCCTACGAGCAGTACTTC. Its protein product is CATSRESSGSYEQYF.

The rearrangement uses TRBV25-1 and TRBJ1-3; D may be TRBD1 (5 bases). Trimming cost V 7 bases and J 4 bases, with 14 bases left between them. The CDR3 has 14 residues. Germline V CDR1 and CDR2: MGHDK, SYGVNS. Here the CDR3 DNA reads TGTGCCAGCACCTCATCAGGGCGAGGAAACACCATATATTTT. The encoded protein is CASTSSGRGNTIYF.

V and J are TRBV9 and TRBJ1-3; D is undetermined. Trimming cost V 5 bases and J 0 bases, with 12 bases left between them. The germline CDR1 and CDR2 sequences are SGDLS and YYNGEE. CDR3 length: 15 amino acids. Written as DNA, the CDR3 is TGTGCCAGCAGTTACGGGGTTACCTCTGGAAACACCATATATTTT. Residues: CASSYGVTSGNTIYF.

This clone has more than one count but fewer than ten. This rearrangement joins TRBV6-1 to TRBJ1-3; D is uncertain. Trimming took off 1 base at V and 3 bases at J, with 10 bases between the two ends. Germline V gives CDR1 MNHNS, CDR2 SASEGT. The CDR3 length is 15 residues. CDR3 loop: CASSEVRTDGNTIYF. The CDR3 DNA is TGTGCCAGCAGTGAAGTTAGGACGGATGGAAACACCATATATTTT.

The rearrangement links TRBV11-3 to TRBJ2-1; weak D call: TRBD2 (7 bases). V was trimmed by 7 bases and J by 0 bases, leaving 16 bases between them. CDR3 length: 16 residues. The germline V gene encodes CDR1 SGHNT and CDR2 YENEEA. The CDR3 nucleotides are TGTGCCAGCACCCGAGGGGGGGCAGACTCCTACAATGAGCAGTTCTTC. The encoded protein is CASTRGGADSYNEQFF. The full variable domain, with the rest looked up from reference TRBV11-3 and TRBJ2-1, is EAGVVQSPRYKIIEKKQPVAFWCNPISGHNTLYWYLQNLGQGPELLIRYENEEAVDDSQLPKDRFSAERLKGVDSTLKIQPAELGDSAVYLCASTRGGADSYNEQFFGPGTRLTVL.